This entry lists 20 T cell receptor beta chains sequenced from one sample in a study of identical twins. TCRdb itself ran the 5' RACE reads through MiXCR, one entry per CDR3 protein. Counted here are 17,000 or so distinct CDR3 sequences, roughly 69% occurring once; the ten biggest clones make up 5.9%. The sample taken for sequencing was memory (CD45RO+) T cells sorted from blood. These receptors all stem from a woman between 18 and 30 years old in good health. This table probably holds off-target reads from a library built for another chain.

The chain couples TRBV14 to TRBJ2-2; no clear D. CDR1 is SGHDN and CDR2 is FVKESK in the germline V gene. Between the trimmed V and J ends, which lost 4 bases and 5 bases, there was a span of 8 bases. The CDR3 runs to 13 residues. The DNA of the CDR3 is TGTGCCAGCAGCCGGTTCGGGACCGGGGAGCTGTTTTTT. Translating gives CASSRFGTGELFF.

The chain couples TRBV12-5 to TRBJ2-2; 7 bases agree with TRBD1. V lost 7 bases and J lost 5; bases outside the gene matches: 10. This CDR3 is built from 15 residues. Germline CDR1 is LGHNT and CDR2 is FRNRAP. The CDR3 DNA is TGTGCTAGTGCCAAGGGGGACAGATTTACCGGGGAGCTGTTTTTT. Amino acids: CASAKGDRFTGELFF.

J is TRBJ2-1 and V is TRBV10-3; perhaps TRBD1 as D (5 bases). Per germline, CDR1 ENHRY and CDR2 SYGVKD. Trimming pared 4 bases from V and 10 bases from J, leaving 14 bases between. The CDR3 spans 13 residues. The CDR3 sequence is CAISVTPGLEQFF. The CDR3 nucleotides read TGTGCCATCAGTGTTACGCCAGGGTTAGAGCAGTTCTTC.

This chain uses TRBV3-1 with TRBJ2-1; D not certain. V lost 0 bases and J lost 4, with 7 bases in between. Germline V gene lookup returns CDR1 LGHDT and CDR2 YNNKEL (reference sequence). The CDR3 is 14 residues long. As DNA, the CDR3 is TGTGCCAGCAGCCAAGATCTCCAATACAATGAGCAGTTCTTC. Its protein is CASSQDLQYNEQFF.

This clonotype was seen just once. The chain carries TRBV7-2 and TRBJ2-1, with 12 positions matching TRBD2. The ends lost 5 bases at V and 7 bases at J; junction bases unmatched: 3. Per germline, CDR1 SGHTA and CDR2 FQGNSA. The CDR3 totals 14 residues. CDR3 in DNA: TGTGCCAGCAGCGGACTAGCGGGAATGAATGAGCAGTTCTTC. Protein: CASSGLAGMNEQFF. The full variable domain, completed using reference TRBV7-2 and TRBJ2-1, is GAGVSQSPSNKVTEKGKDVELRCDPISGHTALYWYRQSLGQGLEFLIYFQGNSAPDKSGLPSDRFSAERTGGSVSTLTIQRTQQEDSAVYLCASSGLAGMNEQFFGPGTRLTVL.

This chain uses TRBV30 with TRBJ2-1; D uncertain. V was clipped by 3 bases and J by 7 bases, with 7 bases between them. The CDR3 consists of 11 residues. Germline loops: CDR1 GTSNPN, CDR2 SVGIG (reference sequence). CDR3 residues: CAWSLGNEQFF. The CDR3 DNA follows: TGTGCCTGGAGCCTAGGGAATGAGCAGTTCTTC.

This clonotype has just a few counts. The chain joins TRBV19 to TRBJ2-3; D is possibly TRBD2 (6 bases). Germline CDR1 is LNHDA and CDR2 is SQIVND (reference sequence). The CDR3 totals 17 residues. V was shortened by 5 bases and J by 2 bases, with 20 bases between the two germline ends. CDR3 DNA sequence: TGTGCCAGTAGTGCCCGAACCTCTAGCGCCCACACAGATACGCAGTATTTT. Its translation is CASSARTSSAHTDTQYF. Together with reference TRBV19 and TRBJ2-3, the CDR3 gives the full variable domain: DGGITQSPKYLFRKEGQNVTLSCEQNLNHDAMYWYRQDPGQGLRLIYYSQIVNDFQKGDIAEGYSVSREKKESFPLTVTSAQKNPTAFYLCASSARTSSAHTDTQYFGPGTRLTVL.

This clonotype was counted a few times. The chain has TRBV20-1 and TRBJ2-7, with D possibly being TRBD2 (6 bases). Germline-derived CDR1 and CDR2 are DFQATT and SNEGSKA (reference sequence). Trimming pared 0 bases from V and 2 bases from J, leaving 17 bases between. The CDR3 length is 16 residues. The CDR3 sequence: CSARDANLAQTYEQYF. The CDR3 DNA reads as TGCAGTGCTAGAGACGCCAACCTAGCGCAAACCTACGAGCAGTACTTC.

With respect to this clonotype: One junction end disagrees with the germline gene, perhaps due to a read error. The chain recombines TRBV7-7 with TRBJ2-5; D not certain. This CDR3 comprises 15 residues. Germline CDR1 and CDR2: SSHAT and FNYEAQ (reference sequence). The DNA of the CDR3 is TGTGCTAGCAGTTTTCCCCTGAAAAGGAAAGAGACCCAGTACTTC. Its translation is CASSFPLKRKETQYF.

V and J are TRBV20-1 and TRBJ2-1, with no clear D. With 6 bases removed from V and 5 bases from J, the gap between germline ends came to 11 bases. This CDR3 has 12 amino acids. Per the germline V gene, CDR1 is DFQATT and CDR2 is SNEGSKA (reference sequence). DNA of the CDR3: TGCAGTGCGGGGAACCACCACAATGAGCAGTTCTTC. Its translation: CSAGNHHNEQFF.

This clonotype appeared a few times. The genes are TRBV30 and TRBJ2-3, with 16 bases fitting TRBD2. CDR1 is GTSNPN, CDR2 SVGIG, per germline (reference sequence). Germline trimming cut 4 bases from V and 3 bases from J; bases unmatched to any gene: 10. This CDR3 is built from 18 residues. This chain's CDR3 is CAWTYTGTSGRVTDTQYF. The CDR3 region has the DNA TGTGCCTGGACTTACACCGGGACTAGCGGGAGGGTGACAGATACGCAGTATTTT.

This chain links TRBV6-2 or TRBV6-3 with TRBJ2-7, with 8 bases that match TRBD2. Germline V gene lookup returns CDR1 MNHEY and CDR2 SVGEGT. The CDR3 contains 14 residues. Germline trimming cut 7 bases from V and 3 bases from J; bases unmatched to any gene: 8. The CDR3 region is CASTSLADLYEQYF. The CDR3 region has the DNA TGTGCCAGCACCTCACTAGCGGATCTCTACGAGCAGTACTTC.

A few counts support this clonotype. The chain recombines TRBV27 with TRBJ2-2, with D perhaps matching TRBD2 (5 bases). Germline V gene lookup returns CDR1 MNHEY and CDR2 SMNVEV (reference sequence). CDR3 length: 14 amino acids. Deletions cut 2 bases from V and 4 bases from J, with 8 bases between. The CDR3 coding sequence is TGTGCCAGCAGTTTACCTAGCCGCACCGGGGAGCTGTTTTTT. This encodes CASSLPSRTGELFF.

The chain has TRBV10-2 and TRBJ2-2, with D maybe TRBD2 (5 bases). CDR3 length: 15 amino acids. Germline V gene lookup returns CDR1 WSHSY and CDR2 SAAADI. V was trimmed by 3 bases and J by 3 bases, leaving 11 bases between them. This chain's CDR3 is CASSDGKIYTGELFF. CDR3 DNA sequence: TGCGCCAGCAGTGACGGGAAAATTTACACCGGGGAGCTGTTTTTT.

The genes are TRBV12-3 or TRBV12-4 and TRBJ2-7; D may correspond to TRBD1 or TRBD2 (5 bases each). CDR3 size: 15 residues. With 3 bases removed from V and 2 bases from J, the gap between germline ends came to 14 bases. The CDR3 DNA sequence: TGTGCCAGCAGTTTCGGGGACCGCACCACCTACGAGCAGTACTTC. Protein: CASSFGDRTTYEQYF.

The V call is TRBV28, the J call TRBJ2-7, with D possibly TRBD1 on 6 matching bases. Looked up from germline, CDR1 is MDHEN and CDR2 is SYDVKM. CDR3 length: 15 amino acids. Trimming removed 1 base from V and 4 bases from J, with 14 bases in between. The CDR3, as DNA: TGTGCCAGCAGTTTATTTGGCAGGGGCGTGTACGAGCAGTACTTC. This sequence encodes CASSLFGRGVYEQYF.

The table lists this clonotype with a few counts. The genes are TRBV12-5 and TRBJ2-1; weak D call: TRBD2 (5 bases). The V gene lost 2 bases and the J gene lost 7 bases, with 12 bases spanning the gap. Germline V gene data show CDR1 as LGHNT and CDR2 as FRNRAP. The CDR3 has 14 residues. CDR3 in amino acids: CASGLWLAFNEQFF. DNA of the CDR3: TGTGCTAGTGGTTTGTGGCTAGCCTTTAATGAGCAGTTCTTC.

This clonotype was recorded a few times. The chain combines TRBV4-3 with TRBJ1-3, with unresolved D. V dropped 3 bases and J dropped 4 bases, with 10 bases sitting between them. CDR1 and CDR2 from the germline V gene are LGHNA and YSLEER. CDR3 length: 14 residues. The CDR3, as DNA: TGCGCCAGCAGCCAGGGAGGGTTCGGAAACACCATATATTTT. This codes for CASSQGGFGNTIYF.

Concerning this clonotype: The junction does not match germline at one end; this may be a read error. The chain combines TRBV20-1 with TRBJ2-1; the match to TRBD2 covers 13 bases. The CDR3 is made up of 16 amino acids. CDR1 is DFQATT, CDR2 SNEGSKA, per germline (reference sequence). Here the CDR3 reads CSAGDRLAGGIDEQFF. As DNA, the CDR3 is TGCAGTGCTGGAGATCGACTAGCGGGAGGAATAGATGAGCAGTTCTTC.

This clonotype was detected only a few times. This chain connects TRBV6-2 or TRBV6-3 to TRBJ2-7; D possibly corresponds to TRBD2 (5 bases). Trimming pared 7 bases from V and 3 bases from J, leaving 10 bases between. The germline CDR1 and CDR2 sequences are MNHEY and SVGEGT. This CDR3 is 12 amino acids long. The CDR3 DNA reads as TGTGCCAGCATGAGGGCCAACTACGAGCAGTACTTC. This codes for CASMRANYEQYF.